These T cell receptor beta chains were read from a single sample in a study of cytomegalovirus exposure and HLA in healthy donors. Clones were read by immunoSEQ multiplex PCR, and TCRdb kept only the in-frame ones, dropping some. The data contain approximately 220,000 clones, over 80% of them seen just once; the ten biggest clones take up roughly 0.66%. The sequencing input was PBMCs. The receptor set was obtained from a boy aged 2 to 10 in good health and CMV-seronegative. The CDR3 runs from the conserved cysteine through the conserved F or W. The D gene is left open where the match is weak. Clone size is stated in some rows and not others, as once, few, many or a class when expanded.

d_call j_call clone_size v_call cdr3_nt cdr3_aa
. TRBJ2-1 . TRBV15 TGTGCCACCAGCAGGGGAGACCGTGAGCAGTTCTTC CATSRGDREQFF
. TRBJ2-2 . TRBV5-1 TGCGCCAGCAGCTTGGCTGCGGAGCACACCGGGGAGCTGTTTTTT CASSLAAEHTGELFF
TRBD2 TRBJ2-7 . TRBV5-4 TGTGCCAGCAGCTTGGCTAGCGGGAGGTACGAGCAGTACTTC CASSLASGRYEQYF
. TRBJ1-1 few TRBV4-1 TGCGCCAGCAGACCCCCGACGGGGAACACTGAAGCTTTCTTT CASRPPTGNTEAFF
TRBD2 TRBJ2-3 . TRBV7-9 TGTGCCAGCAGCTTAAACCGACTAGCTGCCTATGAAGATACGCAGTATTTT CASSLNRLAAYEDTQYF
. TRBJ1-2 . TRBV2 TGTGCCAGCAGAGGACCCCGGGACAAGGGAATCTATGGCTACACCTTC CASRGPRDKGIYGYTF
. TRBJ2-3 . TRBV7-8 TGTGCCAGCAGCTCAAGACTTAGCGTGCCGAGCACAGATACGCAGTATTTT CASSSRLSVPSTDTQYF
TRBD2 TRBJ2-7 . TRBV27 TGTGCCAGCAGTCCTATAGCGGGAGGGACTCCCTACGAGCAGTACTTC CASSPIAGGTPYEQYF
. TRBJ1-5 . TRBV4-1 TGCGCCAGCAGCCAAGAGAGGGCAGATTATAGCAATCAGCCCCAGCATTTT CASSQERADYSNQPQHF
TRBD1 TRBJ1-4 . TRBV19 TGTGCCAGTAGTACCCTACCGGGACAGAGGAATGAAAAACTGTTTTTT CASSTLPGQRNEKLFF
TRBD1 TRBJ2-7 . TRBV7-2 TGTGCCAGCAGCTTAGTCGGACAGGCTTTGGAGCAGTACTTC CASSLVGQALEQYF
TRBD2 TRBJ2-3 . TRBV28 TGTGCCAGCAGTTCCCCGGTAGCGGGAGGGACAGATACGCAGTATTTT CASSSPVAGGTDTQYF
. TRBJ2-5 . TRBV5-4 TGTGCCAGCAGCTTGGCTGCGGAGACCCAGTACTTC CASSLAAETQYF
TRBD2 TRBJ2-1 . TRBV7-2 TGTGCCAGCAGCATCGGGGGGTCGTTAAGGGAGCAGTTCTTC CASSIGGSLREQFF
. TRBJ2-1 . TRBV5-4 TGTGCCAGCAGCTTGAGGGGCCCCCATGAGCAGTTCTTC CASSLRGPHEQFF
TRBD1 TRBJ1-2 . TRBV30 TGTGCCTGGAGTGTGACAGGGGTTGGCTACACCTTC CAWSVTGVGYTF
TRBD1 TRBJ2-7 . TRBV6-5 TGTGCCAGCAGTCGGACAGGGTTCGACGAGCAGTACTTC CASSRTGFDEQYF
. TRBJ2-7 . TRBV5-1 TGCGCCAGCAGCTTGGGCGGAGACTACGAGCAGTACTTC CASSLGGDYEQYF
TRBD2 TRBJ2-7 . TRBV13 TGTGCCAGCAGCTTAGGTGTCGGGGGGATCTACGAGCAGTACTTC CASSLGVGGIYEQYF
. TRBJ1-5 . TRBV27 TGTGCCAGCAGTTTCGGGGGGGCAGGGCAGCCCCAGCATTTT CASSFGGAGQPQHF
TRBD1 TRBJ1-2 . TRBV10-3 TGTGCCATCAGTTACAATCGGGACAGGGCCCGGGAGGGCTACACCTTC CAISYNRDRAREGYTF
. TRBJ2-7 . TRBV5-6 TGTGCCAGCAGCCCGGGACATAACTACGAGCAGTACTTC CASSPGHNYEQYF
. TRBJ2-5 . TRBV14 TGTGCCAGCAGCCCCGTCGGTATTCAAGAGACCCAGTACTTC CASSPVGIQETQYF
TRBD1 TRBJ2-5 . TRBV7-9 TGTGCCAGCAGCTTAAGGGGGCAGGGTCAAGAGACCCAGTACTTC CASSLRGQGQETQYF
. TRBJ2-5 . TRBV9 TGTGCCAGCAGCCCGAACCCTCAGGCGAAGGAGACCCAGTACTTC CASSPNPQAKETQYF
TRBD2 TRBJ2-3 . TRBV5-6 TGTGCCAGCAGCTTACCCGGGGAGGGCCGCACAGATACGCAGTATTTT CASSLPGEGRTDTQYF
. TRBJ2-1 . TRBV5-4 TGTGCCAGCAGCCCGGGGTCCCTACTTAACAATGAGCAGTTCTTC CASSPGSLLNNEQFF
. TRBJ2-1 . TRBV12-5 TGTGCTAGTGGTTTGGTTACTAAGGGCTCAGGGCTAACCTACAATGAGCAGTTCTTC CASGLVTKGSGLTYNEQFF
. TRBJ2-3 . TRBV10-3 TGTGCCATCAGGACAGGCACAGATACGCAGTATTTT CAIRTGTDTQYF
. TRBJ1-1 . TRBV9 TGTGCCAGCAGCGTAGCCCCCCAAGGGGGCACTGAAGCTTTCTTT CASSVAPQGGTEAFF
. TRBJ1-1 . TRBV5-5 TGTGCCAGCAGCACATGGACCACAGGGAGCACTGAAGCTTTCTTT CASSTWTTGSTEAFF